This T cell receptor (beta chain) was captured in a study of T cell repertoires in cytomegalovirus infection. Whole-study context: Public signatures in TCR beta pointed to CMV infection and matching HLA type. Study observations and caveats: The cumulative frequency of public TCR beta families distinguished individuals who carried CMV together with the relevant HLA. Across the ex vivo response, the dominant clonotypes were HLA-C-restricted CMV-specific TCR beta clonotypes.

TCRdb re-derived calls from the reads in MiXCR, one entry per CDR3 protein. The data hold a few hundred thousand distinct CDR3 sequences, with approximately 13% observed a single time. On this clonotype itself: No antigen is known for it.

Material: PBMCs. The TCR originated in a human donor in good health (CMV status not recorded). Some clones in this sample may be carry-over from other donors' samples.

CDR3 protein: CASSYIDRNYGYTF. CDR3 nucleotides: TGTGCCAGCAGCTACATAGACAGGAACTATGGCTACACCTTC. The chain is built from TRBV7-2 and TRBJ1-2; a weak D match, TRBD1 (6 bases). The length of the CDR3 is 14 residues. V shed 4 bases and J shed 2 bases, with 11 bases lying between them. Germline values: CDR1 SGHTA, CDR2 FQGNSA.